Below are 25 T cell receptor beta chains sequenced from a single sample in a study of spatial heterogeneity in lung cancer. Each CDR3 protein is one row after TCRdb ran MiXCR on the 5' RACE reads. The sample records approximately 92,000 distinct CDR3 sequences, approximately 12% being singletons. Described time point: sample taken at primary tumor resection. From tumor, nontumor lung or frozen PBMC, whole RNA was taken unsorted for sequencing. This sample comprised PBMCs, obtained at surgery. All receptors come from a male donor with early-stage non-small cell lung cancer.

The chain couples TRBV20-1 to TRBJ1-4; D not certain. Trimming removed 3 bases from V and 5 bases from J, with 10 bases in between. This CDR3 is 13 amino acids long. The V gene's germline CDR1 is DFQATT and CDR2 SNEGSKA (reference sequence). In DNA, the CDR3 is TGCAGTGCTAGCGGGCCCTTCAATGAAAAACTGTTTTTT. This sequence encodes CSASGPFNEKLFF.

In this sample, this clonotype turned up many times. This chain uses TRBV29-1 with TRBJ2-1; TRBD2 is a possible D gene (5 bases). Germline V lookup: CDR1 SQVTM, CDR2 ANQGSEA. The CDR3 spans 14 residues. V was cut by 3 bases and J by 4 bases, with 13 bases left in between. The chain's CDR3 is CSVDGGSVYNEQFF. CDR3 coding DNA: TGCAGCGTTGACGGCGGTAGCGTTTACAATGAGCAGTTCTTC.

This clonotype was seen more than once but under ten times. The J gene is TRBJ2-7, the V gene TRBV20-1; tentatively, D is TRBD1 (6 bases). In germline, CDR1 is DFQATT, CDR2 SNEGSKA (reference sequence). The CDR3 has 14 residues. Trimming took 3 bases from V and 4 from J, leaving 16 bases between them. CDR3 sequence: CSASDTQGRYEQYF. CDR3 in DNA: TGCAGTGCTAGCGATACACAGGGTCGGTACGAGCAGTACTTC.

This clonotype was counted at least ten times. V is TRBV5-5 and J is TRBJ2-1; the D call may be TRBD1 or TRBD2 (5 bases each). V lost 0 bases, J lost 1 base, and 8 bases lay in between. The CDR3 is 15 residues long. CDR1 SGHKS and CDR2 YYEKEE come from the germline V gene (reference sequence). The CDR3 bases are TGTGCCAGCAGCTTGGACTGGGGGTCCTACAATGAGCAGTTCTTC. Translating gives CASSLDWGSYNEQFF. Combining the CDR3 with reference TRBV5-5 and TRBJ2-1 gives the whole variable domain DAGVTQSPTHLIKTRGQQVTLRCSPISGHKSVSWYQQVLGQGPQFIFQYYEKEERGRGNFPDRFSARQFPNYSSELNVNALLLGDSALYLCASSLDWGSYNEQFFGPGTRLTVL.

Many counts were recorded for this clonotype. This sequence joins TRBV12-3 or TRBV12-4 and TRBJ2-1; TRBD2 aligns across 11 bases. The CDR3 has 15 residues. Trimming removed 3 bases from V and 9 bases from J; junction bases left unmatched: 7. The CDR3 DNA follows: TGTGCCAGCAGTTTTGGTAGCGGGAGGGCCGGTGAGCAGTTCTTC. This translates into CASSFGSGRAGEQFF.

This clonotype was seen more than once but under ten times. The CDR3 is CASSFSAGISEKLFF. DNA for the CDR3: TGTGCCAGCAGTTTTTCGGCAGGGATTTCTGAAAAACTGTTTTTT. The chain carries TRBV12-3 or TRBV12-4 and TRBJ1-4; tentatively, D is TRBD1 (5 bases). V was trimmed by 3 bases and J by 7 bases, leaving 15 bases between them. The CDR3 totals 15 residues.

This clonotype showed up just a few times. The J gene is TRBJ1-5, the V gene TRBV20-1; the D is unclear. V lost 0 bases, J lost 4 bases, and 4 bases lay in between. Germline V lookup: CDR1 DFQATT, CDR2 SNEGSKA (reference sequence). The CDR3 has 12 residues. In DNA form, the CDR3 reads TGCAGTGCTAGAGACGGGAATCAGCCCCAGCATTTT. Its protein product is CSARDGNQPQHF.

The chain is built from TRBV18 and TRBJ1-6; D is uncertain. V lost 0 bases and J lost 6, with 6 bases in between. CDR1 is KGHSH and CDR2 is LQKENI in the germline V gene. The CDR3 totals 14 residues. The CDR3 reads CASSPPASNSPLHF. The CDR3 DNA sequence: TGTGCCAGCTCACCACCGGCCTCTAATTCACCCCTCCACTTT.

The chain is built from TRBV14 and TRBJ2-3, with 12 bases lining up with TRBD2. Trimming at V came to 4 bases and at J to 7 bases, leaving 6 bases not matched to a gene. The CDR3 runs 15 residues. CDR1 is SGHDN, CDR2 FVKESK, per germline. The CDR3 reads CASSRGLAGLNTQYF. CDR3 coding DNA: TGTGCCAGCAGCCGTGGACTAGCGGGATTGAATACGCAGTATTTT.

J is TRBJ2-3 and V is TRBV7-9; TRBD1 is a possible D gene (5 bases). This CDR3 contains 13 residues. In germline, CDR1 is SEHNR, CDR2 FQNEAQ (reference sequence). The V and J ends lost 1 base and 4 bases respectively, with 6 bases between them. CDR3 protein: CASSLEGPDTQYF. The CDR3 DNA reads as TGTGCCAGCAGCTTAGAGGGGCCAGATACGCAGTATTTT.

This clonotype was picked up many times. The V and J genes are TRBV28 and TRBJ1-2; D is possibly TRBD1 (5 bases). The CDR3 spans 14 residues. V was pared by 1 base and J by 7 bases, with 13 bases between. CDR1 MDHEN and CDR2 SYDVKM come from the germline V gene. The CDR3 DNA is TGTGCCAGCAGTTTATCCAGGGCACGCTTTGGCTACACCTTC. It encodes CASSLSRARFGYTF.

This clonotype has a count of ten or more. The chain links TRBV7-9 to TRBJ2-7; D ambiguous. There are 14 residues in the CDR3. Germline loops: CDR1 SEHNR, CDR2 FQNEAQ (reference sequence). Trimming pared 2 bases from V and 2 bases from J, leaving 10 bases between. Here the CDR3 DNA reads TGTGCCAGCAGCTTAACCCAGGCCCCCTACGAGCAGTACTTC. Translation gives CASSLTQAPYEQYF.

This clonotype occurred a few times. The chain couples TRBV18 to TRBJ2-7, with a possible D match to TRBD1 (6 bases). The CDR3 consists of 17 residues. The germline CDR1 and CDR2 sequences are KGHSH and LQKENI. Trimming stripped 3 bases from V and 2 bases from J, with 20 bases between. CDR3: CASSPHSGTHVTYEQYF. The CDR3 DNA reads TGTGCCAGCTCACCTCACTCAGGGACACACGTTACCTACGAGCAGTACTTC. Supplemented by reference TRBV18 and TRBJ2-7, the full variable domain reads NAGVMQNPRHLVRRRGQEARLRCSPMKGHSHVYWYRQLPEEGLKFMVYLQKENIIDESGMPKERFSAEFPKEGPSILRIQQVVRGDSAAYFCASSPHSGTHVTYEQYFGPGTRLTVT.

The chain is built from TRBV7-2 and TRBJ2-7; D gene ambiguous. V gave up 0 bases and J gave up 7 bases, with 7 bases separating them. There are 12 residues in the CDR3. The germline V gene has CDR1 SGHTA and CDR2 FQGNSA. In DNA form, the CDR3 reads TGTGCCAGCAGCTTAGCGCAGGTTGAGCAGTACTTC. Its translation: CASSLAQVEQYF.

The chain joins TRBV6-1 to TRBJ2-5; 11 bases are shared with TRBD2. V shed 10 bases and J 2 bases; nucleotides not matched to a gene: 12. CDR1 and CDR2 from the germline V gene are MNHNS and SASEGT. CDR3 length equals 16 residues. CDR3 protein: CATRARPSGGQETQYF. CDR3 sequence (DNA): TGTGCCACCAGAGCGCGCCCTAGCGGGGGGCAAGAGACCCAGTACTTC.

This clonotype was observed a handful of times. Sequence at one end of the junction differs from germline and may be a read error. The chain recombines TRBV28 with TRBJ2-7; 8 nucleotides align to TRBD1. Germline CDR1 reads MDHEN; CDR2 reads SYDVKM. The length of the CDR3 is 13 residues. The chain's CDR3 is CASSSGQGGTGGF. In nucleotides, the CDR3 is TGTGCCAGCAGTTCCGGACAGGGCGGGACAGGTGGCTTC.

This chain connects TRBV9 to TRBJ2-5; no clear D. The germline V gene has CDR1 SGDLS and CDR2 YYNGEE. Trimming cost V 0 bases and J 4 bases, with 13 bases left between them. The CDR3 has 15 amino acids. The CDR3 is CASSVEAGVLETQYF. Here the CDR3 DNA reads TGTGCCAGCAGCGTAGAGGCAGGAGTTTTAGAGACCCAGTACTTC.

The chain employs TRBV29-1 and TRBJ1-1; weak D call: TRBD1 (6 bases). CDR1 SQVTM and CDR2 ANQGSEA come from the germline V gene. Trimming took off 5 bases at V and 1 base at J, with 11 bases between the two ends. The CDR3 has 13 residues. CDR3 sequence (DNA): TGCAGCGTTCGGGACAACGCGAACACTGAAGCTTTCTTT. Its translation: CSVRDNANTEAFF.

The rearrangement joins TRBV2 to TRBJ1-1, with TRBD1 as a possible D gene (6 bases). Trimming pared 7 bases from V and 4 bases from J, leaving 16 bases between. Germline lookup yields CDR1 SNHLY and CDR2 FYNNEI. This CDR3 has 14 residues. The DNA of the CDR3 is TGTGCCAGCAATCCAACAGGGTCGACCACTGAAGCTTTCTTT. The encoded protein is CASNPTGSTTEAFF.

This chain connects TRBV7-8 to TRBJ1-1; the match to TRBD1 covers 10 bases. The CDR3 length is 13 residues. The trim removed 5 bases at V and 4 bases at J, leaving 1 base unmatched. Germline CDR1 SGHVS, CDR2 FQNEAQ. DNA for the CDR3: TGTGCCAGCAGCCGGGACAGGGGCACTGAAGCTTTCTTT. Encoded protein: CASSRDRGTEAFF.

CDR3 in amino acids: CASSRSSGSVYEQYF. CDR3 nucleotide sequence: TGTGCCAGCAGCCGGTCTAGCGGGAGTGTCTACGAGCAGTACTTC. This rearrangement joins TRBV14 to TRBJ2-7; 10 bases align to TRBD2. V lost 4 bases and J lost 3; bases outside the gene matches: 6. Germline V lookup: CDR1 SGHDN, CDR2 FVKESK. There are 15 residues in the CDR3.

Many counts were recorded for this clonotype. The gene calls are TRBV20-1 and TRBJ2-7; 10 nucleotides align to TRBD2. CDR3 size: 13 residues. With V trimmed by 2 bases and J by 4 bases, 2 bases remained unmatched. Germline V CDR1 and CDR2: DFQATT, SNEGSKA (reference sequence). The CDR3 protein is CSARLSGRYEQYF. In DNA form, the CDR3 reads TGCAGTGCTAGACTTAGCGGGAGGTACGAGCAGTACTTC.

The chain links TRBV7-2 to TRBJ2-1, with 12 bases aligning to TRBD2. V shed 4 bases, J shed 7 bases, and the junction held 11 bases outside the gene matches. The CDR3 is made up of 17 amino acids. CDR1 is SGHTA, CDR2 FQGNSA, per germline. The CDR3 sequence is CASSSGLAGTYWNEQFF. In DNA form, the CDR3 reads TGTGCCAGCAGCTCCGGACTAGCGGGAACGTACTGGAATGAGCAGTTCTTC.

This clonotype was counted between two and nine times. The chain couples TRBV11-2 to TRBJ2-2; TRBD1 aligns across 8 bases. The CDR3 is 15 amino acids. Looked up from germline, CDR1 is SGHAT and CDR2 is FQNNGV. The V and J ends lost 10 bases and 7 bases, in that order; junction bases with no gene match: 14. The DNA for the CDR3 is TGTGCCACCCACCGGGGGCAGGGGGCGAACGGGGAGCTGTTTTTT. This codes for CATHRGQGANGELFF.

This clonotype was observed a handful of times. Written as DNA, the CDR3 is TGTGCCAGCAGTTACTACAGGGGGTCGGATACGCAGTATTTT. Amino acid sequence: CASSYYRGSDTQYF. This chain joins TRBV6-5 and TRBJ2-3; 8 nucleotides line up with TRBD1. Germline lookup yields CDR1 MNHEY and CDR2 SVGAGI. The CDR3 totals 14 residues. V was pared by 1 base and J by 6 bases, with 3 bases of the junction left unmatched.